The rows below give T cell receptor beta chains drawn from one sample of a study of shared clonotypes between healthy human individuals. Profiled with immunoSEQ multiplex PCR; TCRdb holds only in-frame clones, not every one. The sample comprises roughly 520,000 clones, 90% to 97% of which are singletons, and about 0.068% rests with the top ten. The source material was naive CD4+ T cells sorted from blood. Every receptor here comes from a woman aged 25-40 years in good health. Each CDR3 is given with its conserved first and last residue. A D gene is named only where the DNA matches it firmly. Clone size is stated in some rows and not others, as once, few, many or a class when expanded.

CDR3 DNA | CDR3 protein | D gene | J gene | clone size | V gene
TGTGCCAGCAGTTCACAACGTGACTATGGCTACACCTTC | CASSSQRDYGYTF | . | TRBJ1-2 | . | TRBV6-5
TGTGCCAGCTCACCATCCAGACAGAATGAGCAGTTCTTC | CASSPSRQNEQFF | . | TRBJ2-1 | . | TRBV18
TGTGCCAGCAGTGCAGATTCTAGCACTGAAGCTTTCTTT | CASSADSSTEAFF | . | TRBJ1-1 | . | TRBV2
TGTGCCAGCAGCCAAGCGGCCCCCGGGGACGGTTCACCCCTCCACTTT | CASSQAAPGDGSPLHF | . | TRBJ1-6 | . | TRBV4-2
TGTGCCAGCTCACCAACTAACACTGACGGCTCCTATGGCTACACCTTC | CASSPTNTDGSYGYTF | . | TRBJ1-2 | . | TRBV18
TGTGCCAGCAGCACTAGCGGGAGTACCTACGAGCAGTACTTC | CASSTSGSTYEQYF | TRBD2 | TRBJ2-7 | . | TRBV5-4
TGTGCCAGTAGCCGGACAGGGGGCGGTATGTTTTTT | CASSRTGGGMFF | TRBD1 | TRBJ1-4 | . | TRBV19
TGTGCCAGCAGTGCATCGGGACAGGGCTATGGCTACACCTTC | CASSASGQGYGYTF | TRBD1 | TRBJ1-2 | . | TRBV27
TGTGCCAGTAAGACAGGGACGTACGAGCAGTACTTC | CASKTGTYEQYF | TRBD1 | TRBJ2-7 | . | TRBV28
TGTGCCAGCAGGATACACACAGATACGCAGTATTTT | CASRIHTDTQYF | . | TRBJ2-3 | . | TRBV6-1
TGTGCCAGCAGCCCTAGCAGACCCTCCGGAGATACGCAGTATTTT | CASSPSRPSGDTQYF | . | TRBJ2-3 | . | TRBV7-2
TGTGCCAGCAGCTTAATGGACACCGGTACGCAGTATTTT | CASSLMDTGTQYF | . | TRBJ2-3 | . | TRBV7-7
TGTGCCAGCAGTTACTCGACCAGGGGTGGCTTCGAGCAGTACTTC | CASSYSTRGGFEQYF | . | TRBJ2-7 | . | TRBV6-5
TGTGCCTGGAGTATGGGGTACTTCACTGAAGCTTTCTTT | CAWSMGYFTEAFF | . | TRBJ1-1 | . | TRBV30
TGTGCCATCAGTGACGGGCTTGGCTATGGCTACACCTTC | CAISDGLGYGYTF | . | TRBJ1-2 | . | TRBV10-3
TGTGCCAGCAGTTTCGACACGTCCTACGAGCAGTACTTC | CASSFDTSYEQYF | . | TRBJ2-7 | . | TRBV6-6
TGCGCCACCGCGACTGGGAGCGGGATCGAAGAGACCCAGTACTTC | CATATGSGIEETQYF | TRBD2 | TRBJ2-5 | . | TRBV5-1
TGTGCCAGCAGCCAACAACTAGCGGGAGACTACAATGAGCAGTTCTTC | CASSQQLAGDYNEQFF | TRBD2 | TRBJ2-1 | . | TRBV5-4
TGTGCCAGCAGTTACTCGATATACACAGGGGAAGCTTTCTTT | CASSYSIYTGEAFF | . | TRBJ1-1 | . | TRBV6-5
TGCGCCAGCAGTTTGGGGGACACCGGGGAGCTGTTTTTT | CASSLGDTGELFF | . | TRBJ2-2 | . | TRBV5-1
TGTGCCAGCAGCCGCCCCTCGGGTAGTGATCAGCCCCAGCATTTT | CASSRPSGSDQPQHF | . | TRBJ1-5 | . | TRBV16
TGTGCCAGCGCTCCCTGGATATCGAACACCGGGGAGCTGTTTTTT | CASAPWISNTGELFF | . | TRBJ2-2 | . | TRBV27
TGTGCCAGCAGCCCAAATCCGGGACAGATGAACACTGAAGCTTTCTTT | CASSPNPGQMNTEAFF | TRBD1 | TRBJ1-1 | . | TRBV7-2
TGTGCCAGTAGTTCGACAGGGGGCCTCTACGAGCAGTACTTC | CASSSTGGLYEQYF | TRBD1 | TRBJ2-7 | once | TRBV19
TGCGCCAGCAGTCGGACTAGCGGGAGAGCAGATACGCAGTATTTT | CASSRTSGRADTQYF | TRBD2 | TRBJ2-3 | once | TRBV5-1
TGTGCCAGCAGCGTAGAGGTAGCGGGAGGCTTCGCGGTTACCTCGGATACGCAGTATTTT | CASSVEVAGGFAVTSDTQYF | TRBD2 | TRBJ2-3 | . | TRBV9
TGTGCCAGCAGCTTGCTAGCGGGAGGGTCCTACGAGCAGTACTTC | CASSLLAGGSYEQYF | TRBD2 | TRBJ2-7 | once | TRBV7-6
TGTGCCAGCAGCTTTGAGACAGGGGGAACCGGGGAGCTGTTTTTT | CASSFETGGTGELFF | TRBD1 | TRBJ2-2 | . | TRBV7-9
TGTGCCAGTAGTTTGACGGTAGCTAACTATGGCTACACCTTC | CASSLTVANYGYTF | . | TRBJ1-2 | . | TRBV19
TGTGCCAGCAGGACGTACGGGACAGGGGGCTCTGGGGCCAACGTCCTGACTTTC | CASRTYGTGGSGANVLTF | TRBD1 | TRBJ2-6 | . | TRBV11-2
TGTGCCAGCAGTTACTTGAATAGGATCACTGAAGCTTTCTTT | CASSYLNRITEAFF | . | TRBJ1-1 | once | TRBV27
TGTGCCAGCACCAGGGGACTATACGAGCAGTACTTC | CASTRGLYEQYF | . | TRBJ2-7 | . | TRBV28
TGTGCCAGTAGTCCAGGACAGGGAGGCTATCCCTACGAGCAGTACTTC | CASSPGQGGYPYEQYF | TRBD1 | TRBJ2-7 | . | TRBV19
TGTGCCAGCAGCTTACTAGCGGTTAATGAGCAGTTCTTC | CASSLLAVNEQFF | TRBD2 | TRBJ2-1 | . | TRBV7-9
TGTGCCAGCACCAGAACGGCTATCCACCGCACCGGGGAGCTGTTTTTT | CASTRTAIHRTGELFF | . | TRBJ2-2 | . | TRBV2
TGCGCCAGTCGCTGGGGCTCTGGAAACACCATATATTTT | CASRWGSGNTIYF | . | TRBJ1-3 | once | TRBV5-1
TGTGCCAGCACCACCGGGACAGGGAGTGAAAAACTGTTTTTT | CASTTGTGSEKLFF | TRBD1 | TRBJ1-4 | . | TRBV6-1
TGTGCCAGCAGCTTGCAGGGAGGTTCTAATGAAAAACTGTTTTTT | CASSLQGGSNEKLFF | . | TRBJ1-4 | . | TRBV5-4
TGTGCCAGCAGCTTAGATCTAGCGGGAGCCGGGGAGCTGTTTTTT | CASSLDLAGAGELFF | TRBD2 | TRBJ2-2 | . | TRBV11-2
TGTGCCAGCAGCCGCGACTATGGCTACACCTTC | CASSRDYGYTF | . | TRBJ1-2 | . | TRBV4-2
TGTGCCAGTAGTCAAACAGGGGCGAGAAACATTCAGTACTTC | CASSQTGARNIQYF | TRBD1 | TRBJ2-4 | . | TRBV19
TGTGCCAGCAGCCCGAGCGGGGTCGAGCAGTACTTC | CASSPSGVEQYF | TRBD2 | TRBJ2-7 | . | TRBV14
TGTGCCTGGAGTAGGGGACAAATCAATCAGCCCCAGCATTTT | CAWSRGQINQPQHF | . | TRBJ1-5 | . | TRBV30
TGTGCCAGCAGCTTAGCGGTATATCGGACTAAGTCTTACGAGCAGTACTTC | CASSLAVYRTKSYEQYF | . | TRBJ2-7 | . | TRBV11-2
TGTGCCAGCAGACGCGGGACAGGGGACTTTCAGCCCCAGCATTTT | CASRRGTGDFQPQHF | TRBD1 | TRBJ1-5 | . | TRBV27
TGTGCCAGCAGCCAAGATCAGGGAAGGGATGGCTATGGCTACACCTTC | CASSQDQGRDGYGYTF | . | TRBJ1-2 | few | TRBV4-2
TGTGCCAGCAGTTTTTCGGTTAGCTATGGCTACACCTTC | CASSFSVSYGYTF | . | TRBJ1-2 | . | TRBV28
TGTGCCAGCAGCTTCCCGGGTTTAGCGGGAGTACGGTCCTACAATGAGCAGTTCTTC | CASSFPGLAGVRSYNEQFF | TRBD2 | TRBJ2-1 | . | TRBV11-2
TGTGCCAGCAGCTTAGTTCGGTCGGCCTCCTACGAGCAGTACTTC | CASSLVRSASYEQYF | . | TRBJ2-7 | . | TRBV11-2
TGTGCCAGCAGCTTACAGGGTAGCAATCAGCCCCAGCATTTT | CASSLQGSNQPQHF | . | TRBJ1-5 | . | TRBV5-6
TGCGCCAGCAGCTTGGGACAGGGGGCTGATGGAAACACCATATATTTT | CASSLGQGADGNTIYF | TRBD1 | TRBJ1-3 | once | TRBV5-1
TGTGCCAGCAGTTCGCCCCAGAGGGGGGTCCGGGATGAAAAACTGTTTTTT | CASSSPQRGVRDEKLFF | . | TRBJ1-4 | . | TRBV28
TGCAGCGTTTATATGACTAGCGGGGTTCACAATGAGCAGTTCTTC | CSVYMTSGVHNEQFF | TRBD2 | TRBJ2-1 | once | TRBV29-1
TGTGCCAGCAGCTTTTCCCGAGGGGGAGGAGAGACCCAGTACTTC | CASSFSRGGGETQYF | . | TRBJ2-5 | . | TRBV7-7
TGTGCCAGCAGTCTACAGGACAGATTCTATGGCTACACCTTC | CASSLQDRFYGYTF | . | TRBJ1-2 | . | TRBV2